Each of the 14 T cell receptor beta chains below was sequenced from the same sample in a study of T cell changes during pregnancy in multiple sclerosis. Data came from immunoSEQ multiplex PCR; TCRdb stores just in-frame clones and leaves some out. This table holds around 60,000 clones, roughly 93% found once. This specimen was peripheral blood, taken after pregnancy. The receptors derive from a female donor with multiple sclerosis, enrolled in a pregnancy study.

The chain couples TRBV7-2 to TRBJ2-2; D is perhaps TRBD2 (7 bases). CDR1 and CDR2 from the germline V gene are SGHTA and FQGNSA. CDR3 length equals 17 residues. Trimming pared 5 bases from V and 2 bases from J, leaving 18 bases between. The CDR3 coding sequence is TGTGCCAGCAGCCTCTTAGGGGGGGCGAGAAACACCGGGGAGCTGTTTTTT. The encoded protein is CASSLLGGARNTGELFF. The variable domain in full, completed from reference TRBV7-2 and TRBJ2-2, reads GAGVSQSPSNKVTEKGKDVELRCDPISGHTALYWYRQSLGQGLEFLIYFQGNSAPDKSGLPSDRFSAERTGGSVSTLTIQRTQQEDSAVYLCASSLLGGARNTGELFFGEGSRLTVL.

The chain links TRBV29-1 to TRBJ1-4; possible D gene TRBD1, 6 bases. This CDR3 spans 13 amino acids. In germline, CDR1 is SQVTM, CDR2 ANQGSEA. V lost 4 bases to trimming and J lost 3 bases, with 9 bases between them. CDR3 bases: TGCAGCGTTGCCAGGGGCCCTAATGAAAAACTGTTTTTT. Translation: CSVARGPNEKLFF.

The gene calls are TRBV9 and TRBJ1-4; 8 nucleotides agree with TRBD1. J lost 7 bases, V lost 4 bases, and 18 bases had no gene match. Germline V lookup: CDR1 SGDLS, CDR2 YYNGEE. The CDR3 sequence is 18 residues long. This chain's CDR3 is CASSFNPGQDPRGEKLFF. Written as DNA, the CDR3 is TGTGCCAGCAGCTTCAATCCGGGACAGGACCCTCGGGGTGAAAAACTGTTTTTT.

This clone was seen once. This chain links TRBV21-1 with TRBJ2-7; the D call in the table, TRBD1, was not verified against the DNA. TRBV21-1 is listed as a pseudogene. The CDR3 is 17 amino acids. The CDR3 is CASSKEGAGASSYEQYF. CDR3 DNA sequence: TGTGCCAGCAGCAAAGAGGGGGCAGGGGCTAGCTCCTACGAGCAGTACTTC.

DNA for the CDR3: TGTGCCAGCAGCTTATCTCCAGGTTTGAACACTGAAGCTTTCTTT. It codes for CASSLSPGLNTEAFF. This chain links TRBV7-8 with TRBJ1-1; D gene ambiguous. Per germline, CDR1 SGHVS and CDR2 FQNEAQ. V gave up 2 bases and J gave up 0 bases, with 10 bases separating them. The CDR3 is made up of 15 amino acids.

The V and J genes are TRBV19 and TRBJ1-2; no clear D. CDR3 length: 15 amino acids. V was trimmed by 6 bases and J by 2 bases, leaving 16 bases between them. Germline V gene sequence: CDR1 LNHDA, CDR2 SQIVND (reference sequence). In nucleotides, the CDR3 is TGTGCCAGTAGAAAGGCGGACCCGGGAAACTATGGCTACACCTTC. Translated: CASRKADPGNYGYTF.

The V gene is TRBV18, the J gene TRBJ1-1; 9 positions match TRBD1. This CDR3 is 13 amino acids long. V gave up 1 base and J gave up 8 bases; unmatched junction bases: 2. Per germline, CDR1 KGHSH and CDR2 LQKENI. The CDR3 loop reads CASSPRDRVEAFF. As DNA, the CDR3 is TGTGCCAGCTCACCACGGGACAGGGTAGAAGCTTTCTTT.

The genes are TRBV19 and TRBJ2-1; no clear D gene. Germline values: CDR1 LNHDA, CDR2 SQIVND (reference sequence). The CDR3 consists of 15 residues. The V end lost 5 bases, the J end lost 3 bases, and 14 bases lay between the germline ends. For the CDR3, the DNA is TGTGCCAGTAGTCTAGGGCCCAACCACTACAATGAGCAGTTCTTC. Translation gives CASSLGPNHYNEQFF. Together with reference TRBV19 and TRBJ2-1, the CDR3 gives the full variable domain: DGGITQSPKYLFRKEGQNVTLSCEQNLNHDAMYWYRQDPGQGLRLIYYSQIVNDFQKGDIAEGYSVSREKKESFPLTVTSAQKNPTAFYLCASSLGPNHYNEQFFGPGTRLTVL.

The chain recombines TRBV7-3 with TRBJ2-1; 8 positions match TRBD1. The CDR3 is made up of 16 amino acids. The V segment lost 1 base and the J segment 1 base; nucleotides outside the gene matches: 3. Germline values: CDR1 SGHTA, CDR2 FQGTGA. The CDR3 reads CASSLSRQGSYNEQFF. DNA for the CDR3: TGTGCCAGCAGCTTAAGCCGACAGGGGTCCTACAATGAGCAGTTCTTC.

The rearrangement joins TRBV7-3 to TRBJ2-3; 9 bases match TRBD2. The J segment lost 3 bases and the V segment lost 5 bases, leaving 12 bases of the junction unmatched. Germline lookup yields CDR1 SGHTA and CDR2 FQGTGA. This CDR3 comprises 17 residues. The CDR3 nucleotides are TGTGCCAGCAGCCCGACGGCTCTAGCGGGACGGACAGATACGCAGTATTTT. Its protein product is CASSPTALAGRTDTQYF. The full variable domain, in which reference TRBV7-3 and TRBJ2-3 provide the parts outside the CDR3, is GAGVSQTPSNKVTEKGKYVELRCDPISGHTALYWYRQSLGQGPEFLIYFQGTGAADDSGLPNDRFFAVRPEGSVSTLKIQRTERGDSAVYLCASSPTALAGRTDTQYFGPGTRLTVL.

This clone was picked up a small number of times. The same CDR3 arises from other DNA sequences in this sample as well. The gene calls are TRBV6-5 and TRBJ2-7; tentatively, D is TRBD1 (6 bases). The CDR3 sequence is 14 residues long. The V gene lost 7 bases and the J gene lost 6 bases, with 19 bases spanning the gap. Germline V gene lookup returns CDR1 MNHEY and CDR2 SVGAGI. The CDR3 bases are TGTGCCAGCATTGGTGGCAGGGGATCTGGCGAGCAGTACTTC. It yields the protein CASIGGRGSGEQYF.

The chain is built from TRBV18 and TRBJ2-7; 9 bases line up with TRBD2. Germline-derived CDR1 and CDR2 are KGHSH and LQKENI. V trimming: 4 bases; J trimming: 0 bases; junction bases outside the gene matches: 10. The CDR3 covers 17 residues. Written as DNA, the CDR3 is TGTGCCAGCTCACGGTCCCCAGGACTAGCGTCCTCCTACGAGCAGTACTTC. Its translation is CASSRSPGLASSYEQYF.

The chain links TRBV7-8 to TRBJ2-1; 9 bases fit TRBD2. CDR3 length equals 20 residues. Unmatched junction bases numbered 18, after V lost 2 bases and J lost 4 bases. The germline CDR1 and CDR2 sequences are SGHVS and FQNEAQ. CDR3 nucleotides: TGTGCCAGCAGCTTATACGGACTGGGCGGGAGGGGAACTGGTTACAATGAGCAGTTCTTC. It specifies CASSLYGLGGRGTGYNEQFF.

The rearrangement joins TRBV6-5 to TRBJ2-1, with 8 bases aligning to TRBD2. Trimming cost V 9 bases and J 9 bases; bases outside gene matches: 4. The germline gives CDR1 MNHEY, CDR2 SVGAGI. The CDR3 has 11 residues. In DNA form, the CDR3 reads TGTGCCAGTTCGGGGGGGCCTGAGCAGTTCTTC. It is translated as CASSGGPEQFF.